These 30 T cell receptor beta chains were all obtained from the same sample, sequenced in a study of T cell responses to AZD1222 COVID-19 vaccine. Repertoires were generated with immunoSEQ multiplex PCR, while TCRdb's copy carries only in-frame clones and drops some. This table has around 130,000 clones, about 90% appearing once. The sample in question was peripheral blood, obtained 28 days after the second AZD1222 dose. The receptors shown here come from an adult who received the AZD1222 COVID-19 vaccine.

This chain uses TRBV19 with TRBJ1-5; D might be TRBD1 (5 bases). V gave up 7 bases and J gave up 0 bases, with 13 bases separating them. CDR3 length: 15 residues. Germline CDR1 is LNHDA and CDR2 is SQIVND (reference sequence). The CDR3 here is CASTPRQYSNQPQHF. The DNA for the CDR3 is TGTGCCAGTACCCCTAGACAGTATAGCAATCAGCCCCAGCATTTT.

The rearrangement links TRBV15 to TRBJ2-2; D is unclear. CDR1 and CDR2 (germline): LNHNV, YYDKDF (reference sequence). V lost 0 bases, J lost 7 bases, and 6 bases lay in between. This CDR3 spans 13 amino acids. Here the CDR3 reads CATSRDGRGELFF. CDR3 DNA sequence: TGTGCCACCAGCAGAGATGGTCGCGGGGAGCTGTTTTTT.

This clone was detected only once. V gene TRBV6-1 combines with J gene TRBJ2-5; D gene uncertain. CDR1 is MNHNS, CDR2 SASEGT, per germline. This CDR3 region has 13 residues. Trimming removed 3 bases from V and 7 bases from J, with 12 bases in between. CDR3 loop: CASSEFSVRTQYF. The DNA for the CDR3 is TGTGCCAGCAGTGAGTTCAGCGTGCGGACCCAGTACTTC.

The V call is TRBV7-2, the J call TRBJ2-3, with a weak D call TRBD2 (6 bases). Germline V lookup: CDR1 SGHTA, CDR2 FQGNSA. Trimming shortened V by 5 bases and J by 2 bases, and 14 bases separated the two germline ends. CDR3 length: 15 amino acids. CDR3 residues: CASSVNGGNTDTQYF. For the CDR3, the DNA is TGTGCCAGCAGCGTCAACGGGGGAAACACAGATACGCAGTATTTT.

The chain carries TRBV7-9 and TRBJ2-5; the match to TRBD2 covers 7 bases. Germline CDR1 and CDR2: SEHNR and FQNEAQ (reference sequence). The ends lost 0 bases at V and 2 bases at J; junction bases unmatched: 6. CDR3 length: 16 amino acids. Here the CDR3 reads CASSLALGGEQETQYF. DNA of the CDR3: TGTGCCAGCAGCTTAGCGCTGGGAGGGGAGCAAGAGACCCAGTACTTC.

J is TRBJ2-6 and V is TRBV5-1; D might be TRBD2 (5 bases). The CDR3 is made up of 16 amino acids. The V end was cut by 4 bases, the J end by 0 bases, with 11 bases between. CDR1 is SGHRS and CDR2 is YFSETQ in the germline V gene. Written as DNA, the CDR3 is TGCGCCAGCAGCCCCAACGGGAACTCTGGGGCCAACGTCCTGACTTTC. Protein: CASSPNGNSGANVLTF.

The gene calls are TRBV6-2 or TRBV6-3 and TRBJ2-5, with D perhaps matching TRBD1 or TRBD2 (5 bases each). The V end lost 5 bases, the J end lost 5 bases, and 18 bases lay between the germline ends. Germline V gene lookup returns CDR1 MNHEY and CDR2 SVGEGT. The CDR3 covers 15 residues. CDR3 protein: CASSTPRGARETQYF. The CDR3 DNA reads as TGTGCCAGCAGTACCCCGAGAGGGGCCAGGGAGACCCAGTACTTC.

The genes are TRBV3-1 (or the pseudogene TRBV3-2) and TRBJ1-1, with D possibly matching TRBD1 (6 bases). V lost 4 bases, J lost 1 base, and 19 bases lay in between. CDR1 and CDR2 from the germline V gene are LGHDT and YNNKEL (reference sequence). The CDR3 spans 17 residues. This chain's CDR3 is CASSPIGRGRGNTEAFF. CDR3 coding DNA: TGTGCCAGCAGCCCTATCGGCAGGGGCCGGGGGAACACTGAAGCTTTCTTT.

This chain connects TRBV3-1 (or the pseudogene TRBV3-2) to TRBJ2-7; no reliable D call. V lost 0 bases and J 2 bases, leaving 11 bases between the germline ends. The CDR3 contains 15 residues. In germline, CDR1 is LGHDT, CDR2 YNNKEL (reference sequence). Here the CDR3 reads CASSQETVSTYEQYV. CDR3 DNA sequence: TGTGCCAGCAGCCAAGAAACAGTTAGTACCTACGAGCAGTACGTC.

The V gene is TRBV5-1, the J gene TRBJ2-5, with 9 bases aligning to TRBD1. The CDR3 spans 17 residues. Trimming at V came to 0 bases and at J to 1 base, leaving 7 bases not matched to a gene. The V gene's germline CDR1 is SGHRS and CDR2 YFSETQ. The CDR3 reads CASSLVGTGLFQETQYF. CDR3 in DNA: TGCGCCAGCAGCTTGGTTGGGACAGGGTTATTCCAAGAGACCCAGTACTTC. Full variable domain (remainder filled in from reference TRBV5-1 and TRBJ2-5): KAGVTQTPRYLIKTRGQQVTLSCSPISGHRSVSWYQQTPGQGLQFLFEYFSETQRNKGNFPGRFSGRQFSNSRSEMNVSTLELGDSALYLCASSLVGTGLFQETQYFGPGTRLLVL.

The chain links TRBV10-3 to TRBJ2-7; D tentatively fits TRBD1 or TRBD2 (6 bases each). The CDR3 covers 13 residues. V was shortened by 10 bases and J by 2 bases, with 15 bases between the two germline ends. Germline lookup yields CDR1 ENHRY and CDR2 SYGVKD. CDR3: CATSDGGPYEQYV. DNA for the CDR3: TGTGCCACCTCGGACGGGGGCCCCTACGAGCAGTACGTC.

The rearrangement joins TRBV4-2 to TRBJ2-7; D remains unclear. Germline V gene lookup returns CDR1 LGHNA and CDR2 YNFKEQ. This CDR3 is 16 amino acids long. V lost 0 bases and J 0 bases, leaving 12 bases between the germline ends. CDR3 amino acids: CASSQDWASSSYEQYF. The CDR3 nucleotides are TGTGCCAGCAGCCAAGACTGGGCCTCAAGCTCCTACGAGCAGTACTTC.

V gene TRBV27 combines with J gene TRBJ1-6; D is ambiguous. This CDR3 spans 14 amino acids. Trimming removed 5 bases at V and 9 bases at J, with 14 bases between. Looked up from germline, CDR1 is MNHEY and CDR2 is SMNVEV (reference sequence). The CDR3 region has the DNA TGTGCCAGCAGTCCCCGCGGGTTGAGTTCACCCCTCCACTTT. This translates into CASSPRGLSSPLHF.

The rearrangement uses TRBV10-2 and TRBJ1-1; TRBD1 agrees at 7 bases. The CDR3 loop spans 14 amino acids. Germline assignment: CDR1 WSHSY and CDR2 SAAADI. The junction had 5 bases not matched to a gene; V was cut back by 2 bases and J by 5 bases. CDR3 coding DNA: TGCGCCAGCAGTGAGGCCAGGGGGAGGACTGAAGCTTTCTTT. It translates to CASSEARGRTEAFF.

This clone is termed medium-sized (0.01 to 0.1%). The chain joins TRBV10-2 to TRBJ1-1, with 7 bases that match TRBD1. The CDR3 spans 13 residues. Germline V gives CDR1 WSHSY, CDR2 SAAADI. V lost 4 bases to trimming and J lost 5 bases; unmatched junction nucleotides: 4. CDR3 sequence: CASSGDRWTEAFF. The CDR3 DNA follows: TGCGCCAGCAGTGGGGACAGATGGACTGAAGCTTTCTTT.

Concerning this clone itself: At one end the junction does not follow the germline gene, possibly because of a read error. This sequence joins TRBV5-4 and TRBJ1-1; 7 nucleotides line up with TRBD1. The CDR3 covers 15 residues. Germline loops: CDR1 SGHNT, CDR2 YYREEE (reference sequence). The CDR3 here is CASRLGAGGNTEAFF. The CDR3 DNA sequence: TGTGCCAGCAGATTGGGGGCAGGGGGTAACACTGAAGCTTTCTTT.

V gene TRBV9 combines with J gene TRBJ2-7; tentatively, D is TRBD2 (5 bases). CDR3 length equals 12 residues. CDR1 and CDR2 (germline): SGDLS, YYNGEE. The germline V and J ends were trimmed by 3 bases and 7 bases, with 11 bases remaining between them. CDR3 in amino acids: CASSGGQQEQYF. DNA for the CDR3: TGTGCCAGCAGCGGCGGGCAGCAAGAGCAGTACTTC.

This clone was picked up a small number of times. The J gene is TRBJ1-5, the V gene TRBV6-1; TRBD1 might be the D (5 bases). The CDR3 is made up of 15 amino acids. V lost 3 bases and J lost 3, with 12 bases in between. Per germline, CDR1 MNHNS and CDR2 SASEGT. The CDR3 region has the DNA TGTGCCAGCAGTGAGCCGGGACGAATCAATCAGCCCCAGCATTTT. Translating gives CASSEPGRINQPQHF.

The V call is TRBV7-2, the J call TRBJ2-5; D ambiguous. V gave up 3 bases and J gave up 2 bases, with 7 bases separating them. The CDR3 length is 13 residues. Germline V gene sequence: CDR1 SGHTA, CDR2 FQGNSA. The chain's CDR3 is CASSFMAQETQYF. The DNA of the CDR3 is TGTGCCAGCAGCTTCATGGCGCAAGAGACCCAGTACTTC.

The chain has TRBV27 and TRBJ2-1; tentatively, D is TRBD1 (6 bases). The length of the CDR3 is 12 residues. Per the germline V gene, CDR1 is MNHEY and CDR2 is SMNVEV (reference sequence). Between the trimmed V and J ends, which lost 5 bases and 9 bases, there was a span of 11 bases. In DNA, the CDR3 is TGTGCCAGCAGTCGGGACATTGGTGAGCAGTTCTTC. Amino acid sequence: CASSRDIGEQFF.

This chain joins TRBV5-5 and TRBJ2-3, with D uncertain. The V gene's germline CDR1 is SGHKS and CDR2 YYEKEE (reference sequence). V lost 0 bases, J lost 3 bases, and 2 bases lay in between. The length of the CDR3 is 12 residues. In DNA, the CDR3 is TGTGCCAGCAGCTTGGAGACAGATACGCAGTATTTT. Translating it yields CASSLETDTQYF.

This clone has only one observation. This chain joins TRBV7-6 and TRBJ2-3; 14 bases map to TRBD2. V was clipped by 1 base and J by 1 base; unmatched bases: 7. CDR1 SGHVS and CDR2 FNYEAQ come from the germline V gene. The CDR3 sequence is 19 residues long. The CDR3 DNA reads TGTGCCAGCAGCTTAGGGGGACTAGCGGGAGTGAGGGGCACAGATACGCAGTATTTT. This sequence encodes CASSLGGLAGVRGTDTQYF. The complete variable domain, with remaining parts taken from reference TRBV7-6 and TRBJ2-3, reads GAGVSQSPRYKVTKRGQDVALRCDPISGHVSLYWYRQALGQGPEFLTYFNYEAQQDKSGLPNDRFSAERPEGSISTLTIQRTEQRDSAMYRCASSLGGLAGVRGTDTQYFGPGTRLTVL.

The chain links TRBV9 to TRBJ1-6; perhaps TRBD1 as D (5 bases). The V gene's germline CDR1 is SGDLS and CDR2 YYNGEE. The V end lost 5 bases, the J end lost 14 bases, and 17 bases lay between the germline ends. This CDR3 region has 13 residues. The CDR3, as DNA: TGTGCCAGCAGAAACACACAGGCCTCGGCCCTCCACTTT. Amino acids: CASRNTQASALHF.

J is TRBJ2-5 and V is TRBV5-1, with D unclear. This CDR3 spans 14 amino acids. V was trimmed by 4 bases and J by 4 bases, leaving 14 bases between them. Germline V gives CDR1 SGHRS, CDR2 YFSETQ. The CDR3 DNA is TGCGCCAGCAGCACCCAGGACCGGAGAGAGACCCAGTACTTC. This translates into CASSTQDRRETQYF.

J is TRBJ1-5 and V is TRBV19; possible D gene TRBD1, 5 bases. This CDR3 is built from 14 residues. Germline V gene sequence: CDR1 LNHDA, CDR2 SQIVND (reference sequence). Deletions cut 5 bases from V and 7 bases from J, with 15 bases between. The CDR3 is CASSERGGRQPQHF. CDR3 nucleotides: TGTGCCAGTAGTGAACGGGGGGGAAGACAGCCCCAGCATTTT.

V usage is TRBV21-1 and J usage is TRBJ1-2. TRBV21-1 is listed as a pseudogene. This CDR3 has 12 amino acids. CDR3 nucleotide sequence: TGTGCCAGCAGCATGTGTGGACCCCTCTACACCTTC. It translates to CASSMCGPLYTF.

In DNA, the CDR3 is TGTGCCACCAGTGATACCGACAGGGAGCAGTTCTTC. Residues: CATSDTDREQFF. The V call is TRBV24-1, the J call TRBJ2-1; tentative D call: TRBD1 (6 bases). Germline lookup yields CDR1 KGHDR and CDR2 SFDVKD. V shed 3 bases and J shed 10 bases, with 9 bases lying between them. The CDR3 sequence is 12 residues long.

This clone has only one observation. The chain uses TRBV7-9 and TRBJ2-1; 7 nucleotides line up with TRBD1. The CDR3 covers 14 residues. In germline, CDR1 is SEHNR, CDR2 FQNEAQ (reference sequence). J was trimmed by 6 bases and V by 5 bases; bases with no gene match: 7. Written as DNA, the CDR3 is TGTGCCAGCAGCCGTACGACAGGGTCCAATGAGCAGTTCTTC. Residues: CASSRTTGSNEQFF. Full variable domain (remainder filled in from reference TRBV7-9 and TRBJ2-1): DTGVSQNPRHKITKRGQNVTFRCDPISEHNRLYWYRQTLGQGPEFLTYFQNEAQLEKSRLLSDRFSAERPKGSFSTLEIQRTEQGDSAMYLCASSRTTGSNEQFFGPGTRLTVL.

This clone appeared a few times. The CDR3 nucleotides are TGTGCCAGCAGTTCCGACCCGGGGGGTAGGAATCAGCCCCAGCATTTT. Protein product: CASSSDPGGRNQPQHF. The gene calls are TRBV27 and TRBJ1-5, with D maybe TRBD1 (5 bases). The germline gives CDR1 MNHEY, CDR2 SMNVEV (reference sequence). V lost 4 bases and J lost 4, with 17 bases in between. The CDR3 length is 16 residues.

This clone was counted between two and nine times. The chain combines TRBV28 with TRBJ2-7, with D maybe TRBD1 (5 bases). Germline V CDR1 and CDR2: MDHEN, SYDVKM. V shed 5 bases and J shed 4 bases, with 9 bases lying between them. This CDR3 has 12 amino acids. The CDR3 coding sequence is TGTGCCAGCAGTACAGGCCCATACGAGCAGTACGTC. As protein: CASSTGPYEQYV.